The T cell receptor beta chain under discussion was sequenced for a study of T cell repertoires in cytomegalovirus infection. This CDR3 has 12 residues. CDR1 is SGHNT and CDR2 is YYREEE in the germline V gene (reference sequence). V gave up 7 bases and J gave up 3 bases, with 7 bases separating them. TCRdb passed the reads through MiXCR, listing each CDR3 protein once. The sample holds tens of thousands of distinct CDR3 sequences, about 26% seen once. To note about this clonotype: The target antigen is unknown.

This TCR was recovered from a human donor in good health (CMV status not recorded). Some clones in this sample may be carry-over from other donors' samples. The sequences come from CD8+ T cells from cultured PBMCs, collected from culture after CMV antigen stimulation. The V call is TRBV5-4, the J call TRBJ2-2; D is undetermined. CDR3 sequence reads: CASLLDTGELFF. CDR3 bases: TGTGCCAGCCTCCTTGACACCGGGGAGCTGTTTTTT.